The 5 T cell receptor beta chains presented below share a single source sample, sequenced in a study of T-cell reconstitution after alpha-beta-depleted transplantation in children. The TCRbeta library was prepared with unique molecular identifiers. Via MiXCR, TCRdb re-called the PCR reads, giving one row per CDR3 protein. Here the sample spans hundreds of thousands of distinct CDR3 sequences, around 7.8% being singletons. The sequencing here drew on PBMCs, mostly from graft donor cells, taken 180 days after TCRalphabeta/CD19-depleted stem cell transplant. The receptors were sampled from a male patient younger than 18 who had a stem cell transplant for acute lymphoblastic leukemia, so the T cells may come from the graft donor.

This clonotype was counted only a few times. The rearrangement links TRBV23-1 to TRBJ2-6; perhaps TRBD2 as D (6 bases). TRBV23-1 is noted as an ORF with a role that remains uncertain. V gave up 4 bases and J gave up 0 bases, with 19 bases separating them. The CDR3 covers 19 residues. The CDR3 spells CASSRRGSDGNSGANVLTF. CDR3 DNA: TGCGCCAGCAGTCGGAGGGGTTCAGACGGCAACTCTGGGGCCAACGTCCTGACTTTC.

This clonotype was seen only a few times. The chain links TRBV7-2 to TRBJ1-4; D gene unclear. This CDR3 region has 15 residues. V was shortened by 4 bases and J by 0 bases, with 9 bases between the two germline ends. Germline CDR1 reads SGHTA; CDR2 reads FQGNSA. CDR3 residues: CASSSSFATNEKLFF. CDR3 in DNA: TGTGCCAGCAGCTCCAGCTTTGCAACTAATGAAAAACTGTTTTTT.

Details on this clonotype: This may arise from a read error, as a much more abundant clone is one base away. V and J are TRBV27 and TRBJ2-1, with D unclear. Trimming removed 2 bases from V and 4 bases from J, with 9 bases in between. Germline assignment: CDR1 MNHEY and CDR2 SMNVEV (reference sequence). The CDR3 length is 14 residues. CDR3 nucleotides: TGTGCCAGCAGTTTAAGTAGATTTTACAATGAGCAGTTCTTC. Protein: CASSLSRFYNEQFF.

This clonotype was picked up many times. The chain uses TRBV11-2 and TRBJ1-1; D ambiguous. Germline V gives CDR1 SGHAT, CDR2 FQNNGV. The V and J ends lost 1 base and 1 base respectively, with 7 bases between them. The CDR3 has 14 amino acids. CDR3 nucleotides: TGTGCCAGCAGCTTAGTACATACGAACACTGAAGCTTTCTTT. It is translated as CASSLVHTNTEAFF.

In its sample, this clonotype was seen many times. The chain employs TRBV20-1 and TRBJ1-3, with D possibly matching TRBD1 (5 bases). CDR1 DFQATT and CDR2 SNEGSKA come from the germline V gene (reference sequence). V dropped 0 bases and J dropped 3 bases, with 15 bases sitting between them. The CDR3 extends over 16 amino acids. The CDR3 DNA follows: TGCAGTGCTAGAGATTGGGGGGGGGACGGTGGAAACACCATATATTTT. This encodes CSARDWGGDGGNTIYF.